These 20 T cell receptor beta chains originate from one sample sequenced in a study of CXCR3-negative and CXCR3-positive naive CD8 T cells. Libraries were UMI-labeled 5' RACE TRB cDNA. TCRdb re-called the 5' RACE reads; every CDR3 protein appears as one record, without DNA. Here the sample table reports 45,000 to 55,000 distinct CDR3 sequences. Sequenced input: memory CD8+ T cells from blood. The receptors originated from a human donor in good health. Some clones in this sample may be carry-over from other donors' samples.

The V call is TRBV29-1, the J call TRBJ1-1; the TRBD1 assignment by TCRdb is unverifiable without DNA. From germline, CDR1 is SQVTM and CDR2 ANQGSEA. CDR3 size: 18 residues. CDR3: CSVEEPGTGFGKNTEAFF.

The V and J genes are TRBV23-1 and TRBJ2-7; TCRdb's assignment of TRBD1 cannot be checked, as there is no DNA. TRBV23-1 is sorted into the ORF group, with uncertain function. This CDR3 comprises 15 residues. The CDR3 loop is CASGHRTAPSYEQYF.

The V gene is TRBV27, the J gene TRBJ1-5; TCRdb's D call of TRBD1 is untestable without DNA. The CDR3 spans 13 residues. Per germline, CDR1 MNHEY and CDR2 SMNVEV (reference sequence). CDR3 sequence: CASSLGQNQPQHF.

The genes are TRBV2 and TRBJ2-1; the TCRdb D gene call, TRBD1, has no DNA to confirm it. CDR3 length equals 14 residues. Germline CDR1 and CDR2: SNHLY and FYNNEI. The CDR3 spells CASTPGTGDYEQFF.

The rearrangement joins TRBV29-1 to TRBJ2-1; the D call of TRBD2 rests on TCRdb alone, since no DNA is present to check it. Germline assignment: CDR1 SQVTM and CDR2 ANQGSEA. The CDR3 contains 14 residues. CDR3 residues: CSVPARVEWNEQFF.

V gene TRBV6-6 combines with J gene TRBJ2-3. The CDR3 runs to 11 residues. Germline V CDR1 and CDR2: MNHNY, SVGAGI (reference sequence). CDR3 sequence: CASSLVDTQYF.

The chain combines TRBV7-9 with TRBJ2-7; TCRdb's assignment of TRBD2 cannot be checked, as there is no DNA. This CDR3 is built from 15 residues. CDR1 SEHNR and CDR2 FQNEAQ come from the germline V gene (reference sequence). The CDR3 loop reads CASSSLGDSSYEQYF.

The V and J genes are TRBV12-3 or TRBV12-4 and TRBJ2-1. The CDR3 extends over 11 amino acids. The CDR3 protein is CASSSAEEQFF.

The V and J genes are TRBV21-1 and TRBJ2-3; there is no DNA to check the TCRdb D call of TRBD2. TRBV21-1 is a pseudogene locus. This CDR3 contains 14 residues. CDR3 region: CASSSGGDTDTQYF.

V gene TRBV7-2 combines with J gene TRBJ1-1; the D call of TRBD1 rests on TCRdb alone, since no DNA is present to check it. The V gene's germline CDR1 is SGHTA and CDR2 FQGNSA. The CDR3 sequence is 14 residues long. The chain's CDR3 is CASTPIVASTEAFF.

This chain uses TRBV9 with TRBJ2-1; the TCRdb D gene call, TRBD1, has no DNA to confirm it. The CDR3 consists of 14 residues. Germline CDR1 is SGDLS and CDR2 is YYNGEE. This chain's CDR3 is CASAVAGEGNEQFF.

The chain combines TRBV29-1 with TRBJ1-2. This CDR3 is built from 11 residues. Germline V CDR1 and CDR2: SQVTM, ANQGSEA. CDR3 loop: CSVEDRHGYTF. The full variable domain, its missing parts supplied by reference TRBV29-1 and TRBJ1-2, is SAVISQKPSRDICQRGTSLTIQCQVDSQVTMMFWYRQQPGQSLTLIATANQGSEATYESGFVIDKFPISRPNLTFSTLTVSNMSPEDSSIYLCSVEDRHGYTFGSGTRLTVV.

This sequence joins TRBV6-5 and TRBJ2-3; there is no DNA to check the TCRdb D call of TRBD2. CDR3 length: 16 residues. Germline V gene data show CDR1 as MNHEY and CDR2 as SVGAGI. Here the CDR3 reads CASSYVGRAVADTQYF.

V usage is TRBV29-1 and J usage is TRBJ2-1; TCRdb's assignment of TRBD2 cannot be checked, as there is no DNA. CDR1 is SQVTM and CDR2 is ANQGSEA in the germline V gene. CDR3 length: 12 residues. CDR3 residues: CSVEGTRVEQFF.

V usage is TRBV7-6 and J usage is TRBJ2-7; TCRdb designates TRBD1, a call that cannot be tested without DNA. CDR1 is SGHVS, CDR2 FNYEAQ, per germline. There are 16 residues in the CDR3. The CDR3 here is CASSFGDGTGAYEQYF.

The gene calls are TRBV20-1 and TRBJ2-1; the D call of TRBD1 rests on TCRdb alone, since no DNA is present to check it. This CDR3 has 15 amino acids. Germline lookup yields CDR1 DFQATT and CDR2 SNEGSKA (reference sequence). CDR3 loop: CSATSRQGSDNEQFF.

The V gene is TRBV4-1, the J gene TRBJ2-7. CDR3 length: 15 amino acids. The germline V gene encodes CDR1 MGHRA and CDR2 YSYEKL. The CDR3 here is CASSQGGDSSYEQYF.

The J gene is TRBJ2-1, the V gene TRBV29-1; TCRdb designates TRBD2, a call that cannot be tested without DNA. The CDR3 is 15 amino acids. Germline V gene data show CDR1 as SQVTM and CDR2 as ANQGSEA. The CDR3: CSVESTAQTGDEQFF.

The chain has TRBV5-6 and TRBJ2-3. The germline CDR1 and CDR2 sequences are SGHDT and YYEEEE. CDR3 length: 13 amino acids. This CDR3 is CASSSAWTDTQYF.

In terms of frequency, this clonotype is medium-sized. The V call is TRBV14, the J call TRBJ2-7. This CDR3 region has 15 residues. CDR1 is SGHDN and CDR2 is FVKESK in the germline V gene. The CDR3 region is CASSQARLTPHEQYF.